These 10 T cell receptor beta chains share one sample of origin, sequenced in a study of pediatric ulcerative colitis. Sequencing used immunoSEQ multiplex PCR; TCRdb keeps in-frame clones, though not all of them. The repertoire holds 64,000 or so clones, with around 80% as singletons. The sequencing input was blood. The receptors were gathered from a boy between 10 and 17 years old with moderate ulcerative colitis.

Here the CDR3 DNA reads TGTGCCAGTAGTCCGACAGGGGGTCTCGGGAACACTGAAGCTTTCTTT. Amino acids: CASSPTGGLGNTEAFF. J is TRBJ1-1 and V is TRBV19; 9 nucleotides agree with TRBD1. V gave up 5 bases and J gave up 1 base; unmatched junction bases: 8. CDR1 and CDR2 (germline): LNHDA, SQIVND (reference sequence). The CDR3 runs 16 residues. The variable domain in full, completed from reference TRBV19 and TRBJ1-1, reads DGGITQSPKYLFRKEGQNVTLSCEQNLNHDAMYWYRQDPGQGLRLIYYSQIVNDFQKGDIAEGYSVSREKKESFPLTVTSAQKNPTAFYLCASSPTGGLGNTEAFFGQGTRLTVV.

This rearrangement joins TRBV19 to TRBJ1-4; no clear D. The CDR3 covers 16 residues. Deletions cut 3 bases from V and 0 bases from J, with 11 bases between. Germline CDR1 LNHDA, CDR2 SQIVND (reference sequence). The CDR3 nucleotides read TGTGCCAGTAGTATTGGAGAGATAACAACTAATGAAAAACTGTTTTTT. It translates to CASSIGEITTNEKLFF.

This clone was detected only once. The chain carries TRBV6-1 and TRBJ1-2; 8 bases align to TRBD1. The germline V gene has CDR1 MNHNS and CDR2 SASEGT. The trim removed 3 bases at V and 0 bases at J, leaving 9 bases unmatched. This CDR3 spans 17 amino acids. CDR3 amino acids: CASSDWTGPHSNYGYTF. In nucleotides, the CDR3 is TGTGCCAGCAGTGACTGGACAGGGCCGCATTCTAACTATGGCTACACCTTC.

The gene calls are TRBV6-6 and TRBJ1-1, with a possible D match to TRBD1 (6 bases). The CDR3 sequence is 14 residues long. Per germline, CDR1 MNHNY and CDR2 SVGAGI (reference sequence). Deletions cut 5 bases from V and 0 bases from J, with 10 bases between. The CDR3 here is CASSKDSLNTEAFF. The CDR3 DNA follows: TGTGCCAGCAGTAAGGACAGCCTGAACACTGAAGCTTTCTTT.

The CDR3 nucleotides are TGTGCCAGCAGTCCGATCTCAGGGAACACTGAAGCTTTCTTT. This translates into CASSPISGNTEAFF. This sequence joins TRBV6-6 and TRBJ1-1; no clear D gene. This CDR3 has 14 amino acids. The germline V and J ends were trimmed by 5 bases and 1 base, with 11 bases remaining between them. Per germline, CDR1 MNHNY and CDR2 SVGAGI (reference sequence).

The J gene is TRBJ1-3, the V gene TRBV30; 9 bases are a match to TRBD1. Germline V lookup: CDR1 GTSNPN, CDR2 SVGIG (reference sequence). The CDR3 is 14 residues long. With V trimmed by 5 bases and J by 1 base, 3 bases remained unmatched. The chain's CDR3 is CAWGGTGSGNTIYF. CDR3 nucleotides: TGTGCCTGGGGTGGGACAGGGTCTGGAAACACCATATATTTT.

The chain is built from TRBV29-1 and TRBJ2-2; 8 nucleotides align to TRBD1. Per germline, CDR1 SQVTM and CDR2 ANQGSEA. The CDR3 contains 13 residues. Trimming cost V 7 bases and J 4 bases; bases outside gene matches: 5. This CDR3 reads CSAQTGGTGELFF. The CDR3 bases are TGCAGCGCCCAAACAGGGGGCACCGGGGAGCTGTTTTTT.

V gene TRBV19 combines with J gene TRBJ2-7; possibly TRBD2 for D (5 bases). Germline CDR1 and CDR2: LNHDA and SQIVND (reference sequence). The CDR3 has 14 amino acids. V dropped 7 bases and J dropped 3 bases, with 16 bases sitting between them. CDR3 nucleotide sequence: TGTGCCAGTACCCAACGGGGTCCTAACTACGAGCAGTACTTC. Its protein product is CASTQRGPNYEQYF.

This sequence joins TRBV7-9 and TRBJ1-5, with a possible D match to TRBD1 (5 bases). V was clipped by 1 base and J by 4 bases, with 8 bases between them. CDR3 size: 14 residues. Germline V gives CDR1 SEHNR, CDR2 FQNEAQ (reference sequence). The CDR3 reads CASSLGTGNQPQHF. The CDR3 nucleotides are TGTGCCAGCAGCTTAGGAACAGGTAATCAGCCCCAGCATTTT.

The chain has TRBV2 and TRBJ2-7, with D perhaps TRBD1 (5 bases). The CDR3 is 18 amino acids. Germline CDR1 and CDR2: SNHLY and FYNNEI. The germline V and J ends were trimmed by 6 bases and 1 base, with 25 bases remaining between them. The CDR3 loop reads CASSPRQGIPYTSYEQYF. CDR3 DNA sequence: TGTGCCAGCAGCCCGCGGCAGGGCATCCCTTATACTTCCTACGAGCAGTACTTC.